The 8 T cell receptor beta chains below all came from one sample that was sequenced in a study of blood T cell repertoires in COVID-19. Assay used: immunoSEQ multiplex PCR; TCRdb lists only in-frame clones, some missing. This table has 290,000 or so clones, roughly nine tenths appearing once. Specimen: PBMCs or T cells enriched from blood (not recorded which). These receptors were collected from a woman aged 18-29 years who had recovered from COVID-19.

This CDR3 reads CAISDKDRAGYEQYF. CDR3 sequence (DNA): TGTGCCATCAGTGATAAAGACAGGGCGGGATACGAGCAGTACTTC. This chain links TRBV10-3 with TRBJ2-7; D perhaps matches TRBD1 (7 bases). The germline V and J ends were trimmed by 3 bases and 4 bases, with 16 bases remaining between them. This CDR3 comprises 15 residues. Germline V lookup: CDR1 ENHRY, CDR2 SYGVKD.

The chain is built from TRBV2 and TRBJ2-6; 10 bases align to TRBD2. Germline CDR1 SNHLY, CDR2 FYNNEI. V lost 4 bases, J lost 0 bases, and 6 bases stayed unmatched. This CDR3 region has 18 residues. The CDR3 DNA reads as TGTGCCAGCAGTGGACTAGCGGGCCTGAGCTCTGGGGCCAACGTCCTGACTTTC. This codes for CASSGLAGLSSGANVLTF.

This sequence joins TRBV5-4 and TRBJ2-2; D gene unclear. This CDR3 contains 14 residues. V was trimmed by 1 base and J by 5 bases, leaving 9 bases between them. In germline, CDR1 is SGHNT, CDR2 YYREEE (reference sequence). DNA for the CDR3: TGTGCCAGCAGCTTGTGGTCTATAACCGGGGAGCTGTTTTTT. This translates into CASSLWSITGELFF. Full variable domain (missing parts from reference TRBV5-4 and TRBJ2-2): ETGVTQSPTHLIKTRGQQVTLRCSSQSGHNTVSWYQQALGQGPQFIFQYYREEENGRGNFPPRFSGLQFPNYSSELNVNALELDDSALYLCASSLWSITGELFFGEGSRLTVL.

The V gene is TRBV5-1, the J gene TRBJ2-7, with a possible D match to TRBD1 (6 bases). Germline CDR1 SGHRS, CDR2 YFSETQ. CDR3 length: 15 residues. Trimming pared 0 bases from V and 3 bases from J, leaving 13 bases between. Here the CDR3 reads CASSLEAGARYEQYF. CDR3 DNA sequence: TGCGCCAGCAGCTTGGAGGCAGGGGCCCGCTACGAGCAGTACTTC. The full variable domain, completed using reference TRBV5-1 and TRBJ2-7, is KAGVTQTPRYLIKTRGQQVTLSCSPISGHRSVSWYQQTPGQGLQFLFEYFSETQRNKGNFPGRFSGRQFSNSRSEMNVSTLELGDSALYLCASSLEAGARYEQYFGPGTRLTVT.

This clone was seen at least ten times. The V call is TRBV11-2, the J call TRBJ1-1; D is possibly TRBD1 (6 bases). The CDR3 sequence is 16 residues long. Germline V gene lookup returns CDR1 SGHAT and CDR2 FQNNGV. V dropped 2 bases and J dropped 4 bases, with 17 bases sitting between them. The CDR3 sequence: CASSLSRGGAITEAFF. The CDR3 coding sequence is TGTGCCAGCAGCTTATCGAGGGGGGGCGCCATCACTGAAGCTTTCTTT.

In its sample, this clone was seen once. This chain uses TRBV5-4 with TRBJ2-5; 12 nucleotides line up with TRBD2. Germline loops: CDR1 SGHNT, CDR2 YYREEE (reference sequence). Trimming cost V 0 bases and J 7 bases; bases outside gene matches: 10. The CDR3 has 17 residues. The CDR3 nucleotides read TGTGCCAGCAGCTTGGCGGTGACTAGCGGGGGTGGGATGACCCAGTACTTC. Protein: CASSLAVTSGGGMTQYF. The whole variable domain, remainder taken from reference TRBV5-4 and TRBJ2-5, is ETGVTQSPTHLIKTRGQQVTLRCSSQSGHNTVSWYQQALGQGPQFIFQYYREEENGRGNFPPRFSGLQFPNYSSELNVNALELDDSALYLCASSLAVTSGGGMTQYFGPGTRLLVL.

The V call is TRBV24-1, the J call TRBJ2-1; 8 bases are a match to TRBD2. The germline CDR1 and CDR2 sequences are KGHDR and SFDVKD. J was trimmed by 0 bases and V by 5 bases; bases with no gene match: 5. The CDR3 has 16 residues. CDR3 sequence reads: CATSGVAGSSYNEQFF. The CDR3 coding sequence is TGTGCCACCAGTGGCGTAGCGGGGAGCTCCTACAATGAGCAGTTCTTC.

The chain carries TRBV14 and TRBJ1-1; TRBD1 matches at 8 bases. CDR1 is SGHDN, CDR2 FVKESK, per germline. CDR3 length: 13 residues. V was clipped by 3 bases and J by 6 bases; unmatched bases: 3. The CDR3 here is CASSHRGQAEAFF. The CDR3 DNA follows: TGTGCCAGCAGCCACAGGGGGCAAGCTGAAGCTTTCTTT.